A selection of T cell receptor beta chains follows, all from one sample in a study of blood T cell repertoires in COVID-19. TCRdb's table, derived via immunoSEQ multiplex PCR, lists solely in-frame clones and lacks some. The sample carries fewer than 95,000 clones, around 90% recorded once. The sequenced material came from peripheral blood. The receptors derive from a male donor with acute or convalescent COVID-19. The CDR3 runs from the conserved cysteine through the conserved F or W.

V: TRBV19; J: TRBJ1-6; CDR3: CASRQGANNSPLHF
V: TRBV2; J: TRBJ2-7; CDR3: CASLLGTGAGEQYF
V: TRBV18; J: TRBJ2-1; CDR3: CASSPRWGAGADNEQFF
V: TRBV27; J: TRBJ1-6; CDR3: CASRGDSSYNSPLHF
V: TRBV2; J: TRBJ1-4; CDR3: CASRRRAGEKLFF
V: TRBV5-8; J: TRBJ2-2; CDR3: CASSVTANTGELFF
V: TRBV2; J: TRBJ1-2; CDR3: CASNGQGVPNYGYTF
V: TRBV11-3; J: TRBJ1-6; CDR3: CASSSTGSGDSPLHF
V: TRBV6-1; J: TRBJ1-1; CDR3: CASSENGLLTEAFF
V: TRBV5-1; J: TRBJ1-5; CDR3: CASSLLGAGDGQPQHF
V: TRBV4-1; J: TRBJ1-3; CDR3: CASSQEWASGNTIYF
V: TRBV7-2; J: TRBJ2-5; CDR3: CASSGRRGQETQYF
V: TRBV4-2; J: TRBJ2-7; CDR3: CASSQDPVASGGVAYEQYF
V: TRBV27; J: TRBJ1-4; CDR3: CASSFNRAEKLFF
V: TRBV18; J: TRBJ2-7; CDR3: CASSTGTDYEQYF
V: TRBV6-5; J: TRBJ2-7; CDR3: CASSIAGTIYEQYF
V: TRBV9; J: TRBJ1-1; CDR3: CASSGRALGNTEAFF
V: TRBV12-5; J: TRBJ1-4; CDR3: CASGLASALRGKLNEKLFF
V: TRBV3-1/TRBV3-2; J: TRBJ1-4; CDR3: CASSRGQEREKLFF
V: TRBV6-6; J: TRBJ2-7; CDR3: CASGKAGGGEQYF
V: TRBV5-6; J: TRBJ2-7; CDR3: CASSFEQGAGDDEQYF
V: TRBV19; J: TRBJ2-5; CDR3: CASSVGTGGGETQYF
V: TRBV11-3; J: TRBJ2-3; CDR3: CASSLGPGTDTQYF
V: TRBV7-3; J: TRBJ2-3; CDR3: CASSLGLDSDTQYF
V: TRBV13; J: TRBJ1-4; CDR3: CASSFLVSNEKLFF
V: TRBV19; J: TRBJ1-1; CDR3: CASSKIATEAFF
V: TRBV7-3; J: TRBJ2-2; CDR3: CASSLTLTSGPNTGELFF
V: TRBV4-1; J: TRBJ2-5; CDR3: CASSQAGGQETQYF
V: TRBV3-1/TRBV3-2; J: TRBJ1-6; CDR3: CASSLQGGNSPLHF
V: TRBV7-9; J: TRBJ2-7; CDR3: CASSPYGGQFYEQYF
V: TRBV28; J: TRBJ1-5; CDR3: CASNARTGAPNQPQHF
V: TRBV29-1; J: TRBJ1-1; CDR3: CSVEDQGATEAFF
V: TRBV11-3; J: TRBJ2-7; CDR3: CASSPYDRPYEQYF
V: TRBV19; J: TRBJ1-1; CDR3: CASSLRGPGNTEAFF
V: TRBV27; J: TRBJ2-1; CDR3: CASKRAGGHNEQFF
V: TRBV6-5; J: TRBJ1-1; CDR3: CASSYGTNTEAFF
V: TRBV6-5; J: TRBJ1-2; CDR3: CASAGTAYGYTF
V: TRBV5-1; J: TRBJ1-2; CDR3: CASSPLTGNYGYTF
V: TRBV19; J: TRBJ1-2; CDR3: CASSWTGKGYTF
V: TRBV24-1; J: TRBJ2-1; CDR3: CATSSPGKDRGTYNEQFF
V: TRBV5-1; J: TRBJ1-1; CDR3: CASSLTGKPNTEAFF
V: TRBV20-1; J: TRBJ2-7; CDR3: CSASGGVSEQYF
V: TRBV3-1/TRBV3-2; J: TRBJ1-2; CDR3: CASSQESSRGYGYTF
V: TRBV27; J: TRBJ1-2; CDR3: CASKVGQRNYGYTF
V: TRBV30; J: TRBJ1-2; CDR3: CAWSYRGRANYGYTF
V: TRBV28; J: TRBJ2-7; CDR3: CASSLGPGGSDEQYF
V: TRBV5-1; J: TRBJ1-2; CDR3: CASSLQATPNYGYTF
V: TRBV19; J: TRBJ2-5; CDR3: CATGTGGETQYF
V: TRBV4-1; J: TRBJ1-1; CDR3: CASSHLGNPSDTEAFF
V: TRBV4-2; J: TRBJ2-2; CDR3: CASSQVSGELFF
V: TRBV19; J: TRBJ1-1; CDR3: CASSIDRGLRDTEAFF
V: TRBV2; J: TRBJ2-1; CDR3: CASSVTGTEQFF
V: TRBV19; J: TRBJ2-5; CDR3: CASSIGQGQETQYF
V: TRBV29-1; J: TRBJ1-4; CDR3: CSARGGREKLFF
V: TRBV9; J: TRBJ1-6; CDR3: CASSAGHPNSPLHF